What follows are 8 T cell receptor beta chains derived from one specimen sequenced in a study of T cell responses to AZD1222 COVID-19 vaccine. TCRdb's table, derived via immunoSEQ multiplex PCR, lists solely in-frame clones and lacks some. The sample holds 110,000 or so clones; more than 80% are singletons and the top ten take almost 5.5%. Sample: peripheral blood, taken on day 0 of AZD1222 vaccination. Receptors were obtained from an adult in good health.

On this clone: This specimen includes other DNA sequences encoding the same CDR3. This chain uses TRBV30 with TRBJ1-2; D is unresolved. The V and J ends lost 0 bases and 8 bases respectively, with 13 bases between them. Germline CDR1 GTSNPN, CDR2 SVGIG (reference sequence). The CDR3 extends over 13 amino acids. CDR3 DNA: TGTGCCTGGAGTGTATTAGGTGTTGGCGGCTACACCTTC. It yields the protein CAWSVLGVGGYTF.

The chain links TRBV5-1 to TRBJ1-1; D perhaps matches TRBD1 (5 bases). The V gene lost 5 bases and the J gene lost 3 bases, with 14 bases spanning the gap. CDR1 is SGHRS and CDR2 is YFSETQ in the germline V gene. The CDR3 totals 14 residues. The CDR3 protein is CASSNGRGDTEAFF. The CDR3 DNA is TGCGCCAGCAGTAATGGAAGGGGTGACACTGAAGCTTTCTTT.

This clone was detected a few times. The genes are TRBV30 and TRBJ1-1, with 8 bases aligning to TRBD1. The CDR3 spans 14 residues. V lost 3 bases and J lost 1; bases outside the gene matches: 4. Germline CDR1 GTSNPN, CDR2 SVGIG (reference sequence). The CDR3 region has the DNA TGTGCCTGGAGCGCCGGGACAGGGAACACTGAAGCTTTCTTT. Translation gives CAWSAGTGNTEAFF.

The chain's CDR3 is CASGGLAQDTQYF. The CDR3 nucleotides read TGTGCCAGCGGGGGCTTAGCACAGGATACGCAGTATTTT. The J gene is TRBJ2-3, the V gene TRBV7-3, with D perhaps matching TRBD1 (6 bases). Deletions cut 8 bases from V and 6 bases from J, with 15 bases between. Germline CDR1 is SGHTA and CDR2 is FQGTGA. This CDR3 has 13 amino acids.

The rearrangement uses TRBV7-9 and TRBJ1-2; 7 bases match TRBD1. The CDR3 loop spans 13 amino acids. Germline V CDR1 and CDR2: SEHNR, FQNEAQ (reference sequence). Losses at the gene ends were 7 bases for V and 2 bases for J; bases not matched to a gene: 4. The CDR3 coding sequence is TGTGCCAGCACCCCGACAGGGAACTATGGCTACACCTTC. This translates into CASTPTGNYGYTF.

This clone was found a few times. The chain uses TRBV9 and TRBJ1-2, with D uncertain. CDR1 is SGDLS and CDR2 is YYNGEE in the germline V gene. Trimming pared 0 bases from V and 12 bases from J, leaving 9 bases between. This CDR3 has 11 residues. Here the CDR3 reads CASSVDGKHTF. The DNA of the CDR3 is TGTGCCAGCAGCGTAGATGGGAAACACACCTTC.

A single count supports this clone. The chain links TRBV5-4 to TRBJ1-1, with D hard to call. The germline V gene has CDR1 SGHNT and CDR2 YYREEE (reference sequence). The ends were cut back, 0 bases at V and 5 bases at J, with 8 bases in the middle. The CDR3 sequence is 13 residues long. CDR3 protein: CASSLGVRTEAFF. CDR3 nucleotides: TGTGCCAGCAGCTTGGGGGTAAGGACTGAAGCTTTCTTT. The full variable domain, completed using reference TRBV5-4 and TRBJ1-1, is ETGVTQSPTHLIKTRGQQVTLRCSSQSGHNTVSWYQQALGQGPQFIFQYYREEENGRGNFPPRFSGLQFPNYSSELNVNALELDDSALYLCASSLGVRTEAFFGQGTRLTVV.

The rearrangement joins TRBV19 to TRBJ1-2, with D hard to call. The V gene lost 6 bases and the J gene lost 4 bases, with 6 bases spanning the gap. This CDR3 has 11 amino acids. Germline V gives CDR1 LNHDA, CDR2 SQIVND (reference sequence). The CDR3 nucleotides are TGTGCCAGTAGCCTTGGCTATGGCTACACCTTC. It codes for CASSLGYGYTF.